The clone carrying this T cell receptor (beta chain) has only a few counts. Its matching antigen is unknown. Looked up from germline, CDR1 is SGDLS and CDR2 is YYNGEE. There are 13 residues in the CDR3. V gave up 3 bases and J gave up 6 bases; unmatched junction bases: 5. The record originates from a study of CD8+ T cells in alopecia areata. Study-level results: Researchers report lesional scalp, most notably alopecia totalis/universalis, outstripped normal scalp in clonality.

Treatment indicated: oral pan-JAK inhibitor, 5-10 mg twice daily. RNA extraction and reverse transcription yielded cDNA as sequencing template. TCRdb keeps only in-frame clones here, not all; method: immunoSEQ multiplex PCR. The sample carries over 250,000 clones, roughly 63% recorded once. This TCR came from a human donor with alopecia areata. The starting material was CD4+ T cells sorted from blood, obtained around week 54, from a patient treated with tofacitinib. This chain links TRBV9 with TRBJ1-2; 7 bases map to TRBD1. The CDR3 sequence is CASSATGTHGYTF. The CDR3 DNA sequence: TGTGCCAGCAGCGCGACAGGGACCCATGGCTACACCTTC. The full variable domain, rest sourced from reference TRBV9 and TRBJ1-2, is DSGVTQTPKHLITATGQRVTLRCSPRSGDLSVYWYQQSLDQGLQFLIQYYNGEERAKGNILERFSAQQFPDLHSELNLSSLELGDSALYFCASSATGTHGYTFGSGTRLTVV.